This T cell receptor beta chain was documented in a study of vaccination and CD4 T cells after COVID-19. Across the study: The convalescents comprised six males and four females, two of them Hispanic.

Germline V gene data show CDR1 as SGHTA and CDR2 as FQGNSA. This CDR3 has 17 amino acids. Trimming cost V 2 bases and J 3 bases, with 19 bases left between them. Sequencing of DNA taken from cultured CD4+ T cells relied on the Oncomine TCR Beta short-read assay. In TCRdb, the PCR reads were re-called with MiXCR into one record per CDR3 protein. The table shows over 8,500 distinct CDR3 sequences, with about 54% occurring only once. About this clonotype: The antigen remains undetermined.

Documented treatment: roughly ten-day PBMC culture with coronavirus spike peptide pools or control peptides (ViraFEST assay). Using peptide pools, antigen-specific T cells were expanded in ViraFEST before TCRs were sequenced. There were positive PCR dates ranging from March to December 2020, all predating US Alpha, Beta and Delta variants. Fresh medium (containing IL-2) replaced half the medium on days 3 and 7. This sequence originates from a human donor who had recovered from COVID-19. The chain has TRBV7-2 and TRBJ1-1; D is possibly TRBD1 (6 bases). Specimen: CD4+ T cells from blood, cultured in vitro. The CDR3 loop is CASSLTPPWGRDTEAFF. The DNA of the CDR3 is TGTGCCAGCAGCTTAACCCCTCCCTGGGGGCGCGACACTGAAGCTTTCTTT.